The clone carrying this T cell receptor beta chain has only a few counts. Its target is unknown. This sample was taken from a study of T cell responses to AZD1222 COVID-19 vaccine. The study, taken as a whole, reports: Mapped onto spike, vaccine-associated CD4 TCRs spanned it and were dominant at 160-218 and 743-854. Most donors were white British and more were female, and clonal diversity was possibly underestimated.

V was trimmed by 8 bases and J by 3 bases, leaving 8 bases between them. Germline V gene lookup returns CDR1 SQVTM and CDR2 ANQGSEA. CDR3 length: 10 amino acids. This table comes from immunoSEQ multiplex PCR, and its TCRdb copy is limited to in-frame clones, with some not included. This sample has some 150,000 clones, with around nine tenths found just once. The source is an adult in good health. The chain uses TRBV29-1 and TRBJ2-7, with D uncertain. Sequencing used peripheral blood, obtained on day 0 of AZD1222 vaccination. The CDR3 loop reads CSILDYEQYF. The CDR3 DNA reads as TGCAGCATATTAGACTACGAGCAGTACTTC.